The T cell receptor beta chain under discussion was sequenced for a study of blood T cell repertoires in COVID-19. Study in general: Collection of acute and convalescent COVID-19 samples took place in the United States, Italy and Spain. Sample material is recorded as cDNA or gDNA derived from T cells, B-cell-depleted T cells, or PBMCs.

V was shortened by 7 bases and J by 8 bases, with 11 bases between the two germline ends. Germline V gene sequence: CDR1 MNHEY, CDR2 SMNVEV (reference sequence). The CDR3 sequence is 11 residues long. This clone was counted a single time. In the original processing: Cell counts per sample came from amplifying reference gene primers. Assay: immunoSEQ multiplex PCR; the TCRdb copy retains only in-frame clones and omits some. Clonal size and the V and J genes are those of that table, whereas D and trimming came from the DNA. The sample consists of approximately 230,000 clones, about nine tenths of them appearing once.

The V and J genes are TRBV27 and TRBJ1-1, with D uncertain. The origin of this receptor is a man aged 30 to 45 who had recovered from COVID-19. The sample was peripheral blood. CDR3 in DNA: TGTGCCAGCAAATTCGGGGTAGAAGCTTTCTTT. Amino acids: CASKFGVEAFF.